The 12 T cell receptor beta chains in this list originate from one sample, sequenced in a study. Each CDR3 protein is one row after TCRdb ran MiXCR on the RT-PCR reads. The table shows around 700,000 distinct CDR3 sequences, with approximately 15% occurring only once. The sample was memory CD4+ T cells from blood. All receptors come from a female donor in good health, serving as a healthy control.

This clonotype was recorded a few times. The rearrangement links TRBV15 to TRBJ2-7, with D possibly matching TRBD2 (5 bases). V was trimmed by 0 bases and J by 3 bases, leaving 9 bases between them. Germline loops: CDR1 LNHNV, CDR2 YYDKDF (reference sequence). The CDR3 consists of 14 residues. The CDR3 reads CATSRDEGNYEQYF. In nucleotides, the CDR3 is TGTGCCACCAGCAGAGATGAGGGAAACTACGAGCAGTACTTC. Supplemented by reference TRBV15 and TRBJ2-7, the full variable domain reads DAMVIQNPRYQVTQFGKPVTLSCSQTLNHNVMYWYQQKSSQAPKLLFHYYDKDFNNEADTPDNFQSRRPNTSFCFLDIRSPGLGDTAMYLCATSRDEGNYEQYFGPGTRLTVT.

Ten or more counts support this clonotype. This sequence joins TRBV12-3 or TRBV12-4 and TRBJ2-7; D is possibly TRBD1 (6 bases). V shed 8 bases and J shed 5 bases, with 19 bases lying between them. The CDR3 is made up of 14 amino acids. The CDR3 coding sequence is TGTGCCAGCGGCGTGGGACAACAAGTTAACGAGCAGTACTTC. It translates to CASGVGQQVNEQYF.

The chain employs TRBV28 and TRBJ1-2; D unresolved. This CDR3 contains 14 residues. Trimming pared 5 bases from V and 6 bases from J, leaving 16 bases between. CDR1 MDHEN and CDR2 SYDVKM come from the germline V gene. CDR3 sequence: CASSPKAGGDGYTF. CDR3 bases: TGTGCCAGCAGTCCGAAGGCAGGTGGGGATGGCTACACCTTC.

This clonotype was detected many times. This chain uses TRBV20-1 with TRBJ2-7, with unresolved D. This CDR3 region has 12 residues. The germline V gene encodes CDR1 DFQATT and CDR2 SNEGSKA (reference sequence). Trimming left V 6 bases short and J 2 bases short, with 11 bases between. CDR3 nucleotide sequence: TGCAGTGCGATTAAGTGGGCCTACGAGCAGTACTTC. This gives the protein CSAIKWAYEQYF.

The chain joins TRBV12-3 or TRBV12-4 to TRBJ1-5; D call uncertain. This CDR3 contains 12 residues. V was trimmed by 3 bases and J by 5 bases, leaving 5 bases between them. The CDR3 sequence: CASSLMHQPQHF. Written as DNA, the CDR3 is TGTGCCAGCAGTTTGATGCATCAGCCCCAGCATTTT.

This clonotype was seen a handful of times. V gene TRBV9 combines with J gene TRBJ2-3; tentatively, D is TRBD1 (5 bases). Between the trimmed V and J ends, which lost 1 base and 0 bases, there was a span of 9 bases. The germline gives CDR1 SGDLS, CDR2 YYNGEE. This CDR3 comprises 15 residues. The CDR3 sequence is CASSVRQTSTDTQYF. CDR3 bases: TGTGCCAGCAGCGTACGACAGACGAGCACAGATACGCAGTATTTT.

This clonotype was seen ten or more times. The chain employs TRBV12-3 or TRBV12-4 and TRBJ1-1, with D unclear. V shed 7 bases and J shed 1 base, with 13 bases lying between them. This CDR3 region has 14 residues. The CDR3 reads CASTTRAGNTEAFF. CDR3 nucleotides: TGTGCCAGCACCACGAGGGCGGGGAACACTGAAGCTTTCTTT.

This clonotype came up a few times. This chain links TRBV3-1 with TRBJ2-1, with 11 bases lining up with TRBD2. The junction had 0 bases not matched to a gene; V was cut back by 3 bases and J by 2 bases. The CDR3 spans 15 residues. Germline CDR1 reads LGHDT; CDR2 reads YNNKEL (reference sequence). DNA of the CDR3: TGTGCCAGCAGCCATAGCGGGAGGGCCTACAATGAGCAGTTCTTC. It encodes CASSHSGRAYNEQFF.

This clonotype appeared a few times. The chain links TRBV7-8 to TRBJ1-6; D is undetermined. Germline CDR1 reads SGHVS; CDR2 reads FQNEAQ. Trimming took 1 base from V and 7 from J, leaving 14 bases between them. This CDR3 comprises 16 residues. In DNA form, the CDR3 reads TGTGCCAGCAGCTTAGAGGTCCGGAGCCTAAATTCACCCCTCCACTTT. Protein: CASSLEVRSLNSPLHF.

This clonotype was detected ten times or more. V usage is TRBV7-2 and J usage is TRBJ2-5; D ambiguous. The CDR3 is made up of 12 amino acids. With 1 base removed from V and 5 bases from J, the gap between germline ends came to 5 bases. Germline CDR1 is SGHTA and CDR2 is FQGNSA. CDR3: CASSLGFETQYF. The CDR3 region has the DNA TGTGCCAGCAGCTTAGGATTCGAGACCCAGTACTTC.

This clonotype was found a few times. The chain carries TRBV4-3 and TRBJ2-4, with 7 bases aligning to TRBD2. The J segment lost 7 bases and the V segment lost 0 bases, leaving 9 bases of the junction unmatched. This CDR3 has 16 amino acids. CDR1 is LGHNA and CDR2 is YSLEER in the germline V gene. CDR3 sequence (DNA): TGCGCCAGCAGCCAAGATTTCGGCGGGAGTGGGAACATTCAGTACTTC. It codes for CASSQDFGGSGNIQYF.

There are a few counts of this clonotype. The chain employs TRBV10-2 and TRBJ2-7; 11 nucleotides line up with TRBD1. The CDR3 has 13 residues. With 7 bases clipped from V and 2 bases from J, the junction kept 1 base outside the gene matches. The V gene's germline CDR1 is WSHSY and CDR2 SAAADI. The CDR3 reads CASTGQGAYEQYF. The CDR3 DNA follows: TGCGCCAGCACGGGACAGGGGGCCTACGAGCAGTACTTC.